The 23 T cell receptor beta chains listed next were all sequenced from one sample in a study of shared clonotypes between healthy human individuals. Assay used: immunoSEQ multiplex PCR; TCRdb lists only in-frame clones, some missing. The sample records 2 million to 2.5 million clones, roughly 93% being singletons. Material for sequencing was naive CD4+ T cells from PBMCs. Subset denoted: CD45RA+ positively selected. These receptor sequences come from a man younger than 30 in good health. Some clones in this sample may be carry-over from other donors' samples.

The chain has TRBV18 and TRBJ1-2; a weak D match, TRBD1 (5 bases). CDR1 and CDR2 from the germline V gene are KGHSH and LQKENI. CDR3 length equals 15 residues. V lost 3 bases to trimming and J lost 10 bases, with 21 bases between them. The CDR3 protein is CASSPRAQDFPDYTF. CDR3 bases: TGTGCCAGCTCACCGAGGGCACAGGATTTCCCTGACTACACCTTC.

The CDR3 DNA sequence: TGTGCCAGCTCACCAGGGGGGAGGGCCGATACGCAGTATTTT. Translation: CASSPGGRADTQYF. The gene calls are TRBV18 and TRBJ2-3; 7 bases are a match to TRBD2. V gave up 2 bases and J gave up 6 bases; unmatched junction bases: 5. Germline CDR1 is KGHSH and CDR2 is LQKENI. The CDR3 has 14 residues.

The chain employs TRBV4-1 and TRBJ1-5, with unresolved D. The germline CDR1 and CDR2 sequences are MGHRA and YSYEKL. The CDR3 covers 14 residues. Trimming stripped 2 bases from V and 7 bases from J, with 12 bases between. In DNA, the CDR3 is TGCGCCAGCAGCCAACCGGTCCCGGGGCAGCCCCAGCATTTT. This codes for CASSQPVPGQPQHF.

The chain combines TRBV5-1 with TRBJ2-7; 12 nucleotides agree with TRBD2. Germline-derived CDR1 and CDR2 are SGHRS and YFSETQ. The ends lost 2 bases at V and 3 bases at J; junction bases unmatched: 3. This CDR3 has 15 amino acids. CDR3 region: CASSFLTSGSYEQYF. The CDR3 DNA is TGCGCCAGCAGCTTTCTGACTAGCGGGAGCTACGAGCAGTACTTC.

As regards this clone: At one end, the junction sequence differs from germline, possibly due to a read error. V and J are TRBV7-9 and TRBJ1-5; D uncertain. CDR3 size: 15 residues. The V gene's germline CDR1 is SEHNR and CDR2 FQNEAQ (reference sequence). CDR3 region: CASSLAGVSNQPQHF. CDR3 coding DNA: TGTGCCAGCAGCCTAGCAGGAGTTAGCAATCAGCCCCAGCATTTT. Together with reference TRBV7-9 and TRBJ1-5, the CDR3 gives the full variable domain: DTGVSQNPRHKITKRGQNVTFRCDPISEHNRLYWYRQTLGQGPEFLTYFQNEAQLEKSRLLSDRFSAERPKGSFSTLEIQRTEQGDSAMYLCASSLAGVSNQPQHFGDGTRLSIL.

This rearrangement joins TRBV13 to TRBJ2-7, with a tentative D call TRBD1 (6 bases). The germline gives CDR1 PRHDT, CDR2 FYEKMQ (reference sequence). V was shortened by 4 bases and J by 4 bases, with 14 bases between the two germline ends. The CDR3 sequence is 14 residues long. CDR3 nucleotides: TGTGCCAGCAGCTCAACAGGGCAAGGATACGAGCAGTACTTC. Amino acids: CASSSTGQGYEQYF.

The chain combines TRBV5-1 with TRBJ2-1; D unresolved. The CDR3 totals 16 residues. V gave up 0 bases and J gave up 0 bases, with 10 bases separating them. CDR1 is SGHRS, CDR2 YFSETQ, per germline. CDR3 region: CASSLDTAASYNEQFF. The CDR3 nucleotides are TGCGCCAGCAGCTTGGACACCGCCGCCTCCTACAATGAGCAGTTCTTC.

The chain has TRBV19 and TRBJ2-7, with a possible D match to TRBD1 (5 bases). The CDR3 extends over 15 amino acids. V was pared by 0 bases and J by 3 bases, with 12 bases between. Germline-derived CDR1 and CDR2 are LNHDA and SQIVND (reference sequence). The CDR3 spells CASSIEWGTHYEQYF. The CDR3 DNA is TGTGCCAGTAGTATAGAGTGGGGCACACACTACGAGCAGTACTTC.

The chain couples TRBV15 to TRBJ1-5; 7 bases map to TRBD1. V lost 4 bases, J lost 7 bases, and 7 bases stayed unmatched. The CDR3 covers 14 residues. Germline lookup yields CDR1 LNHNV and CDR2 YYDKDF (reference sequence). The CDR3 DNA reads as TGTGCCACCAGCATGGACAGGCAGAGGCAGCCCCAGCATTTT. Translating it yields CATSMDRQRQPQHF.

This chain links TRBV28 with TRBJ2-7; D possibly corresponds to TRBD1 (6 bases). The V gene's germline CDR1 is MDHEN and CDR2 SYDVKM. CDR3 size: 15 residues. V dropped 7 bases and J dropped 4 bases, with 20 bases sitting between them. CDR3 sequence: CASTTSGTTKYEQYF. The CDR3 DNA sequence: TGTGCCAGCACCACATCTGGGACAACTAAATACGAGCAGTACTTC.

This clone showed up just a few times. This rearrangement joins TRBV2 to TRBJ1-2; D is uncertain. The germline V gene has CDR1 SNHLY and CDR2 FYNNEI. The CDR3 is 12 residues long. The V gene lost 6 bases and the J gene lost 2 bases, with 7 bases spanning the gap. DNA of the CDR3: TGTGCCAGCAGAGGACCGAACTATGGCTACACCTTC. Amino acid sequence: CASRGPNYGYTF.

The chain has TRBV5-1 and TRBJ2-1; 9 bases fit TRBD1. V lost 0 bases to trimming and J lost 5 bases; unmatched junction nucleotides: 6. Germline V gives CDR1 SGHRS, CDR2 YFSETQ. This CDR3 region has 16 residues. CDR3 protein: CASSLGLGTGNNEQFF. DNA for the CDR3: TGCGCCAGCAGCTTGGGCCTCGGGACAGGGAACAATGAGCAGTTCTTC.

This chain connects TRBV20-1 to TRBJ2-5; D is unresolved. Germline CDR1 DFQATT, CDR2 SNEGSKA (reference sequence). CDR3 length equals 10 residues. The germline V and J ends were trimmed by 4 bases and 5 bases, with 5 bases remaining between them. This chain's CDR3 is CSAIWETQYF. In DNA form, the CDR3 reads TGCAGTGCTATTTGGGAGACCCAGTACTTC.

The chain couples TRBV28 to TRBJ2-3; 7 bases match TRBD2. Germline CDR1 and CDR2: MDHEN and SYDVKM. V shed 1 base, J shed 5 bases, and the junction held 9 bases outside the gene matches. The CDR3 has 16 amino acids. The CDR3 region has the DNA TGTGCCAGCAGTTTATACTTGGCGGGAGTTGTAGATACGCAGTATTTT. As protein: CASSLYLAGVVDTQYF.

The chain recombines TRBV5-1 with TRBJ1-3; D remains ambiguous. CDR1 and CDR2 (germline): SGHRS, YFSETQ. CDR3 size: 16 residues. Trimming took 0 bases from V and 4 from J, leaving 14 bases between them. This CDR3 is CASSLVFGVTGNTIYF. The CDR3 DNA is TGCGCCAGCAGCTTGGTTTTCGGGGTGACCGGAAACACCATATATTTT.

This clone has just a few counts. This rearrangement joins TRBV28 to TRBJ2-7; D call uncertain. V was cut by 2 bases and J by 3 bases, with 2 bases left in between. This CDR3 has 11 amino acids. Germline assignment: CDR1 MDHEN and CDR2 SYDVKM. The CDR3 coding sequence is TGTGCCAGCAGTTTACACTACGAGCAGTACTTC. Encoded protein: CASSLHYEQYF.

Comment on this clone: Distinct nucleotide sequences in the sample also encode this CDR3. The genes are TRBV5-1 and TRBJ1-5; D remains unclear. V lost 1 base to trimming and J lost 4 bases, with 6 bases between them. The V gene's germline CDR1 is SGHRS and CDR2 YFSETQ. This CDR3 is built from 13 residues. DNA of the CDR3: TGCGCCAGCAGCTTGACGGGGAATCAGCCCCAGCATTTT. Translated, it gives CASSLTGNQPQHF.

Notes on this clone: This same CDR3 is encoded by further DNA sequences in the sample. In DNA form, the CDR3 reads TGTGCCAGCAGCTTACGACTAGCGGAGACCCAGTACTTC. Translation: CASSLRLAETQYF. The chain has TRBV13 and TRBJ2-5; 8 bases match TRBD2. CDR3 length: 13 residues. CDR1 and CDR2 from the germline V gene are PRHDT and FYEKMQ (reference sequence). V shed 2 bases and J 5 bases; nucleotides not matched to a gene: 1.

The chain carries TRBV28 and TRBJ2-7, with a tentative D call TRBD1 (5 bases). The CDR3 covers 14 residues. The ends were cut back, 3 bases at V and 7 bases at J, with 16 bases in the middle. Germline-derived CDR1 and CDR2 are MDHEN and SYDVKM. CDR3 in DNA: TGTGCCAGCAGTTTGGGGCAGCCCTTGAGAGAGCAGTACTTC. This codes for CASSLGQPLREQYF.

The genes are TRBV7-8 and TRBJ2-1; D perhaps matches TRBD2 (6 bases). CDR3 length: 13 residues. From germline, CDR1 is SGHVS and CDR2 FQNEAQ. Trimming left V 5 bases short and J 10 bases short, with 15 bases between. CDR3 amino acids: CASSTRGGLEQFF. The CDR3 DNA reads TGTGCCAGCAGCACCCGAGGAGGGTTGGAGCAGTTCTTC.

This rearrangement joins TRBV5-1 to TRBJ1-2; D is undetermined. Germline lookup yields CDR1 SGHRS and CDR2 YFSETQ. CDR3 size: 14 residues. With 0 bases removed from V and 4 bases from J, the gap between germline ends came to 10 bases. Here the CDR3 DNA reads TGCGCCAGCAGCTTGGATGTGGGGTCCTATGGCTACACCTTC. This sequence encodes CASSLDVGSYGYTF.

The rearrangement links TRBV7-2 to TRBJ2-1; 7 bases line up with TRBD2. The junction had 10 bases not matched to a gene; V was cut back by 0 bases and J by 8 bases. The CDR3 is 16 amino acids. From germline, CDR1 is SGHTA and CDR2 FQGNSA. CDR3: CASSLALAGVPYEQFF. Written as DNA, the CDR3 is TGTGCCAGCAGCTTAGCGCTCGCGGGAGTTCCCTATGAGCAGTTCTTC.

This rearrangement joins TRBV5-1 to TRBJ1-1; the match to TRBD1 covers 8 bases. J gave up 4 bases and V 2 bases, and 7 bases lay outside the gene matches. CDR1 SGHRS and CDR2 YFSETQ come from the germline V gene. The CDR3 length is 15 residues. The CDR3 DNA reads TGCGCCAGCAGCTTACGACAGGGGAGAACCACTGAAGCTTTCTTT. Translation: CASSLRQGRTTEAFF.